This paragraph reports one T cell receptor beta chain. No cognate antigen has been identified for it. Base qualities are not at hand, and no much larger clone is one base apart. The CDR3 covers 13 residues, taking in both the cysteine and the phenylalanine. Solely the CDR3 DNA is kept, with 39 bases framed from the first base. V gives up 8 bases and J gives up 13 bases, and the segment between their germline ends measures 21 bases. From the germline V gene (reference sequence), CDR1 is DFQATT and CDR2 is SNEGSKA. The data derive from a study of immune reconstitution after stem cell transplant in scleroderma (dated 2017 in TCRdb). Library preparation was by RT-PCR. Sequenced on an Illumina MiSeq. Clones were called with MiXCR by TCRdb after fastp trimmed the public reads at Q25, and only in-frame beta chains were retained. Each CDR3 protein gets just one entry, which takes the most common genes and DNA from the rows behind it. Across this sample there are about 1,900 distinct CDR3 sequences, with roughly 12% seen only once. Under 70% of the sample comes from the top ten.

This material was acquired before or after autologous hematopoietic stem cell transplantation (not recorded which). This TCR was sampled from a female donor with systemic sclerosis. The chain uses TRBV20-1 and TRBJ1-6; TRBD1 could be the D gene, as 6 bases match. For the CDR3, the sequence is CSLRGAGSDPLHF. The DNA is TGCAGTTTAAGGGGGGCAGGGTCCGATCCCCTCCACTTT.